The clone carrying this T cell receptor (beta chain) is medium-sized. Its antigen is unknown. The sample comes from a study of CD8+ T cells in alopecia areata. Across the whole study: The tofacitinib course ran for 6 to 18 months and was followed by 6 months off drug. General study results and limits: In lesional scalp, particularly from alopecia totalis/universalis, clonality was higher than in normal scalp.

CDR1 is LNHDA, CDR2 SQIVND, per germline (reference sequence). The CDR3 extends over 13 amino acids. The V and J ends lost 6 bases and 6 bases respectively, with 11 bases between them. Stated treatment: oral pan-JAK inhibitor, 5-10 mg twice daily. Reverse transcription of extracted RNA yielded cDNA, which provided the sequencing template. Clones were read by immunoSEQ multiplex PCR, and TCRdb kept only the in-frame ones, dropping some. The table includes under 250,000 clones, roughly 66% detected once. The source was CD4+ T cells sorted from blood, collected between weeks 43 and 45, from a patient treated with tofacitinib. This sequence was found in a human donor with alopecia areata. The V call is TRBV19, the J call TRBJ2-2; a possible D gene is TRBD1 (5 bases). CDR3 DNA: TGTGCCAGTAGGGCAGGGAATGCCGGGGAGCTGTTTTTT. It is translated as CASRAGNAGELFF.